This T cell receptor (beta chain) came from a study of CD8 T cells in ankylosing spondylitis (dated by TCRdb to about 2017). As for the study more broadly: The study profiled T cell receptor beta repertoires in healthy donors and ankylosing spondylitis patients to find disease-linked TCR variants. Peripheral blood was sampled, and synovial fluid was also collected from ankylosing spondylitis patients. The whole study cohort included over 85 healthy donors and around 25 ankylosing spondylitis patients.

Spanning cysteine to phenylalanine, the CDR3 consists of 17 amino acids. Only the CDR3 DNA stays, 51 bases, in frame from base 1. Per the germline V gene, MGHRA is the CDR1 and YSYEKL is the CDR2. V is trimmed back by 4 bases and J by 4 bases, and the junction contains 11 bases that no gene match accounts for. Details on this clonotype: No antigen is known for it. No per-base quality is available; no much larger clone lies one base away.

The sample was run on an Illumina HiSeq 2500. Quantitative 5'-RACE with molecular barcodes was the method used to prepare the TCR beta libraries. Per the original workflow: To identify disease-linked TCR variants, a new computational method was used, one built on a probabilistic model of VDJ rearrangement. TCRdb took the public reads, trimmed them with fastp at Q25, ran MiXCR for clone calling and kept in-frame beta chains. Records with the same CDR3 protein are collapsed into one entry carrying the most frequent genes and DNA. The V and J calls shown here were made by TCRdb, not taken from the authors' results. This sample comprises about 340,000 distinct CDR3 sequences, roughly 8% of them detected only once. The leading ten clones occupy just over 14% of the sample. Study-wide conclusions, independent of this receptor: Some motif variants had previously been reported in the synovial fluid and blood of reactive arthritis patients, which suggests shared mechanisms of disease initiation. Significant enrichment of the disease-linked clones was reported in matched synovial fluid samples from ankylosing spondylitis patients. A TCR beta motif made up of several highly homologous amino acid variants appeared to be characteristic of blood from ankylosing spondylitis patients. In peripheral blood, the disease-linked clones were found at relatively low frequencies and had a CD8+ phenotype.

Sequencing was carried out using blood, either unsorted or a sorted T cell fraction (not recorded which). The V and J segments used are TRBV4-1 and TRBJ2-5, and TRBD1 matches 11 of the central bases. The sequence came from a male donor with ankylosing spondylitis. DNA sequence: TGCGCCAGCAGCCCCTACCTGGGACAGGGGGGAGGAGAGACCCAGTACTTC. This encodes CASSPYLGQGGGETQYF.